Sequencing of this TCR beta chain was carried out in a study of identical twins (dated by TCRdb to the mid-2010s). Some background on the complete study: TCR alpha and beta repertoires from monozygotic twins, unrelated adults of various ages and cord blood were deep-sequenced to test whether fetal clonotypes persist. To rule out contamination, replicate twin experiments were performed at different times with different library preparation protocols.

Only healthy Caucasian donors were included. The twin cohort consisted of three pairs of female monozygotic twins, all aged about 18 to 29 years. Peripheral blood mononuclear cells were the source from which RNA for the TCR libraries was isolated. The full study reports these points: Conclusions relied on cross-sectional statistical analysis, since the same donors could not be followed over many years. Out-of-frame TCR alpha sharing in monozygotic twins was systematically underestimated by recombination models, whereas sharing between unrelated individuals was in agreement with the recombination models. Zero-insertion analyses could be partly confounded by invariant T cells such as MAIT and iNKT, although diverse VJ usage argued against such confounding for most clonotypes. Excess twin sharing in beta out-of-frame sequences was weaker because fewer shared sequences lowered the signal-to-noise ratio. Compared with coincidental sharing between unrelated individuals, an excess of low generation-probability sequences was observed among out-of-frame TCR alpha sequences shared between twins. Fewer insertions were carried by abundant cord blood beta clonotypes; a weaker similar trend was observed in young adult naive repertoires, while no such trend was observed in memory repertoires.

A distance of 6 bases separates the germline ends of V and J, which lose 4 bases and 4 bases respectively. Its CDR3 holds 12 amino acids, cysteine through phenylalanine. This entry keeps only the CDR3 DNA: 36 bases, framed from base 1. This clonotype came up many times. What antigen it recognizes has not been identified. Base qualities were left out, and no much larger clone turns up one base away. The library was prepared using 5' RACE. Sequencing took place on an Illumina HiSeq 2000. Template switching added a universal primer binding site, and the final cDNA carried a unique molecular identifier that allowed TCR cDNA molecules to be counted accurately. Specific primers in the conserved constant-segment region were used to synthesize first-strand cDNA for the TCR alpha and beta chains. To control for contamination, every cDNA library carried two barcodes: a SMART-Mk sample barcode plus Illumina barcodes. TruSeq adapter sequences, together with Illumina sample barcodes, were added in two successive PCR steps. Sequencing of the TCR alpha and beta cDNA libraries was done on the Illumina HiSeq platform using custom primers. For the original study's pipeline: Unique molecular identifiers were extracted from raw reads with MiGEC, and CDR3 positions were determined with MiXCR. Recombination models were inferred per individual with the repgenHMM and IGoR tools using an EM algorithm. The analysis of shared clonotypes was done with the tcR package in R, with sharing normalized by the product of cloneset sizes. To study raw recombination without the effects of thymic and clonal selection, out-of-frame nonproductive sequences were analyzed. TCRdb applied fastp at Q25 and MiXCR to the public reads, then kept only in-frame beta chains. When rows share a CDR3 protein, they turn into one entry using the most common DNA and genes. What appears here as the V and J calls and clone size reflects TCRdb's work, not the paper's. The sample table shows some 730,000 distinct CDR3 sequences, and around a sixth are seen once. The ten largest clones take up around 12% of the sample.

This sample also belongs to another study, concerning T cells expressing NK-cell markers. The second paper further reports: About eight donors provided sorted CD3+CD56+NKG2C+, CD3+CD56+NKG2C- and CD3+CD56-NKG2C+ T-cell subsets, whose TCR beta-chain repertoires were profiled. Seven of the eight sequenced donors were HCMV-seropositive and one was HCMV-seronegative. To restrict sorting to alphabetaTCR-expressing T cells, an anti-gammadeltaTCR antibody was added in several experiments. In over 5 donors, the dominant CD3+CD56+NKG2C+ clonotypes were among the top 10 CD8+ clonotypes and accounted for about 1.0-7.5% of CD8+ T cells. Those dominant clonotypes were again the most abundant among CD3+CD56-NKG2C+ cells in a few donors, at 28.3-60.1%. Whether the expanded NKG2C-expressing T cell clones were specific for HCMV antigens remained unclear. All eight donors whose samples were sequenced were randomly selected healthy volunteers, three of them men and five women. HCMV-specific IgG was detected in serum with a commercial ELISA kit to determine HCMV serostatus. Bulk peripheral blood T-cell repertoires were additionally sequenced from unsorted PBMC for over five donors. Reads were demultiplexed and grouped by UMI with MIGEC, and clonotypes were assembled and quantified with MiTCR. To exclude erroneous sequences, any TCR cDNA sequence not supported by at least two reads was discarded. The tcR package was used for downstream repertoire analysis, and clonotypes were matched across fractions by CDR3 nucleotide sequence plus V segment. Antigen specificity was annotated against VDJdb with VDJmatch, allowing one amino acid substitution in CDR3.

The sequence came from a young woman in good health. This sequence uses TRBV12-3 or TRBV12-4 and TRBJ2-3, with the identity of the D gene unclear. The sequencing sample was made of PBMCs. The DNA sequence is given as TGTGCCAGCAGTTCTGGCCCAGATACGCAGTATTTT. Its translation is CASSSGPDTQYF.